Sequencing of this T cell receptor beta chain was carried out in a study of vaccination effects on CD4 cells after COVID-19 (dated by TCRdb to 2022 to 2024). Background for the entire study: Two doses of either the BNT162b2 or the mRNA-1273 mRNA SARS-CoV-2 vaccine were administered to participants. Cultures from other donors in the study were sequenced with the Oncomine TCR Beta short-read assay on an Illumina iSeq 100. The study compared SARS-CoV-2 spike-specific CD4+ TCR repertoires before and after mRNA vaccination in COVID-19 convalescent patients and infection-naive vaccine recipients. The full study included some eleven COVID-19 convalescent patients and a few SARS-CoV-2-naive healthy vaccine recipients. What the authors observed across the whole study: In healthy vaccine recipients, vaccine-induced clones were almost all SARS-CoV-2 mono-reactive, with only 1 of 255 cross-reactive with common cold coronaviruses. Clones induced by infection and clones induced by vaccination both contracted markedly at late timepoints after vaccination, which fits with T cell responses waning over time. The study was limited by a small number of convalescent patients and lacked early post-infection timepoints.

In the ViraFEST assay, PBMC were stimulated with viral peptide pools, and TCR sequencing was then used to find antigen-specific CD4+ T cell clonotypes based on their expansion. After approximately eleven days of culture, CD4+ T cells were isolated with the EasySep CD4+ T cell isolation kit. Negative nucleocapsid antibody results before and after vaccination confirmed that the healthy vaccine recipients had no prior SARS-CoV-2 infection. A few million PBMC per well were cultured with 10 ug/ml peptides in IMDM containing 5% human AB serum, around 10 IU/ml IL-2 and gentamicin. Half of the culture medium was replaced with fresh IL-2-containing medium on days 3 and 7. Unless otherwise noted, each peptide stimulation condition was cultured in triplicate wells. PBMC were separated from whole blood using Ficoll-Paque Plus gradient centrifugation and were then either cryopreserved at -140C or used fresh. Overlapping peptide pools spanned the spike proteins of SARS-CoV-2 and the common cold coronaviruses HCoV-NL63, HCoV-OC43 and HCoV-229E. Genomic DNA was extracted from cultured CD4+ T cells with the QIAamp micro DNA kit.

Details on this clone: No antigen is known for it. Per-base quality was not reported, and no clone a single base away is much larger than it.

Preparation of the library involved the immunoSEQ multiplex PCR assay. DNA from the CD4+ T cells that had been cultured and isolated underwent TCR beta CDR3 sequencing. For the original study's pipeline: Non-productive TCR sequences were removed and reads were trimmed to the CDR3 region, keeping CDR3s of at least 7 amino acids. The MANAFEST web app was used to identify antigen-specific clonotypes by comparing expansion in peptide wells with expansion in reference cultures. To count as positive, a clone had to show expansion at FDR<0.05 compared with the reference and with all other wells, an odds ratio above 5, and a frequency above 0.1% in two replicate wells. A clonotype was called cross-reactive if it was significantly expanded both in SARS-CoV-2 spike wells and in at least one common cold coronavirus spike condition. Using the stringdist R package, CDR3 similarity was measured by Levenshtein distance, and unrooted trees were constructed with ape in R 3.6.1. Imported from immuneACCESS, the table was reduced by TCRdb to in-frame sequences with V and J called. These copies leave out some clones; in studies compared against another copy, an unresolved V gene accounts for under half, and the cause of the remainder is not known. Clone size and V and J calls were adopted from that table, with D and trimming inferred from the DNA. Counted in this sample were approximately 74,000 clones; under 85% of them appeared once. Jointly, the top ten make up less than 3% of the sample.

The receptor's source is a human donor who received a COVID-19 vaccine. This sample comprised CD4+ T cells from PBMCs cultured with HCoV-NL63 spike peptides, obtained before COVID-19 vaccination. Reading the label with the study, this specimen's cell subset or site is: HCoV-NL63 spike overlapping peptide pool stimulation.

The nucleotide sequence is given as TGTGCCAGCATCCAGGTTCTCTACAATCAGCCCCAGCATTTT. The resulting protein is CASIQVLYNQPQHF. Here the chain combines TRBV28 and TRBJ1-5; no D gene can be assigned with confidence. The CDR3 goes from the cysteine to the phenylalanine over 14 residues. This entry keeps only the CDR3 DNA: 42 bases, framed from base 1. From the germline V gene, CDR1 is MDHEN and CDR2 is SYDVKM. V gives up 7 bases and J gives up 3 bases, and the segment between their germline ends measures 13 bases.